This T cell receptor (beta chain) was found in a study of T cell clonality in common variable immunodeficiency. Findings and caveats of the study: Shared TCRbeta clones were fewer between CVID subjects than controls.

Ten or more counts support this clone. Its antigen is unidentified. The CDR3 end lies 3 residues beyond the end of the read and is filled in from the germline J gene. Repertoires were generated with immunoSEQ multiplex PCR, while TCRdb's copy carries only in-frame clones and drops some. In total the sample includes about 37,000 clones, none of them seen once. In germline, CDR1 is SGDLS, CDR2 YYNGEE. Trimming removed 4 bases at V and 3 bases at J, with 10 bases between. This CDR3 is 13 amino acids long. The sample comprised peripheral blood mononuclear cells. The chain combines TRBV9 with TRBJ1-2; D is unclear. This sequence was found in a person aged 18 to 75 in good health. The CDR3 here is CASSSGSDYGYTF. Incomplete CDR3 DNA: TGTGCCAGCAGCTCCGGTTCGGACTATGGC.